The 30 T cell receptor beta chains presented below share a single source sample, sequenced in a study of blood T cell repertoires in COVID-19. Repertoires were generated with immunoSEQ multiplex PCR, while TCRdb's copy carries only in-frame clones and drops some. The sample has about 400,000 clones; 87% are singletons. The sample was PBMCs or T cells enriched from blood (not recorded which). All receptors come from a woman between 18 and 29 years old with acute COVID-19.

V usage is TRBV18 and J usage is TRBJ2-1; 7 nucleotides agree with TRBD2. Germline CDR1 reads KGHSH; CDR2 reads LQKENI. J lost 8 bases, V lost 2 bases, and 0 bases had no gene match. CDR3 size: 12 residues. In DNA form, the CDR3 reads TGTGCCAGCTCACCAGGGGGGGATGAGCAGTTCTTC. Protein product: CASSPGGDEQFF.

Notes on this clone: At one of its ends the junction is not consistent with the germline gene, which may arise from a read error. This chain uses TRBV7-9 with TRBJ1-5; TRBD1 matches at 9 bases. This CDR3 region has 13 residues. Germline V CDR1 and CDR2: SEHNR, FQNEAQ (reference sequence). The CDR3 here is CASQGQGNRPQHF. CDR3 nucleotides: TGTGCCAGCCAGGGACAGGGTAATCGGCCCCAGCATTTT.

The chain links TRBV7-2 to TRBJ1-6, with 8 nucleotides matching TRBD1. V was clipped by 1 base and J by 10 bases; unmatched bases: 6. The CDR3 sequence is 15 residues long. Per germline, CDR1 SGHTA and CDR2 FQGNSA. Here the CDR3 reads CASSLGVGTGSPLHF. The CDR3 DNA sequence: TGTGCCAGCAGCTTAGGGGTAGGGACAGGATCACCCCTCCACTTT.

The rearrangement links TRBV18 to TRBJ2-5; TRBD1 matches at 8 bases. This CDR3 spans 15 amino acids. Germline CDR1 KGHSH, CDR2 LQKENI. The V segment lost 0 bases and the J segment 5 bases; nucleotides outside the gene matches: 5. As DNA, the CDR3 is TGTGCCAGCTCACCACCGGACAGGGTAGGGGAGACCCAGTACTTC. As protein: CASSPPDRVGETQYF.

The chain uses TRBV3-1 (or the pseudogene TRBV3-2) and TRBJ1-6; D is undetermined. There are 16 residues in the CDR3. V was trimmed by 4 bases and J by 5 bases, leaving 15 bases between them. The germline V gene has CDR1 LGHDT and CDR2 YNNKEL (reference sequence). CDR3 sequence (DNA): TGTGCCAGCAGCCCGGAGGACTCCCTCCATAATTCACCCCTCCACTTT. This codes for CASSPEDSLHNSPLHF.

The genes are TRBV19 and TRBJ1-5; 7 bases are shared with TRBD1. Germline CDR1 is LNHDA and CDR2 is SQIVND (reference sequence). CDR3 length equals 19 residues. V shed 3 bases, J shed 6 bases, and the junction held 20 bases outside the gene matches. Here the CDR3 reads CASSMDARGRHFPGQPQHF. CDR3 sequence (DNA): TGTGCCAGTAGTATGGATGCTAGGGGGCGGCACTTCCCCGGTCAGCCCCAGCATTTT.

Points on this clone: The sample holds other DNA sequences that translate to the same CDR3. The rearrangement uses TRBV28 and TRBJ2-7; 9 nucleotides align to TRBD1. CDR3 length: 13 amino acids. Looked up from germline, CDR1 is MDHEN and CDR2 is SYDVKM. V trimming: 6 bases; J trimming: 3 bases; junction bases outside the gene matches: 3. The CDR3 bases are TGTGCCAGCAGCCCGGGACAGGGCTACGAGCAGTACTTC. It encodes CASSPGQGYEQYF.

This chain joins TRBV27 and TRBJ1-1, with D tentatively TRBD1 (5 bases). V was shortened by 0 bases and J by 4 bases, with 12 bases between the two germline ends. Germline values: CDR1 MNHEY, CDR2 SMNVEV (reference sequence). The CDR3 covers 15 residues. The CDR3 sequence: CASSLSAGRSTEAFF. The CDR3 region has the DNA TGTGCCAGCAGTTTATCCGCAGGGAGGAGCACTGAAGCTTTCTTT.

Of note for this clone: The same CDR3 is also encoded by other DNA sequences in this sample. The CDR3 reads CSVGQGAGYGYTF. The CDR3 bases are TGCAGCGTCGGACAGGGGGCAGGCTATGGCTACACCTTC. This chain connects TRBV29-1 to TRBJ1-2; 11 bases are shared with TRBD1. V lost 6 bases and J lost 4; bases outside the gene matches: 4. The CDR3 has 13 residues. Germline V gives CDR1 SQVTM, CDR2 ANQGSEA.

This clone was seen more than once but under ten times. The J gene is TRBJ1-1, the V gene TRBV6-5; 8 nucleotides align to TRBD1. The CDR3 has 15 amino acids. Germline V CDR1 and CDR2: MNHEY, SVGAGI. The J segment lost 4 bases and the V segment lost 6 bases, leaving 10 bases of the junction unmatched. The CDR3 DNA sequence: TGTGCCAGCAGCCCCTGGACAGGGAAGGTCACTGAAGCTTTCTTT. Protein product: CASSPWTGKVTEAFF.

CDR3: CASSDSTGGTGELFF. The CDR3 DNA sequence: TGTGCCAGCAGTGATTCTACCGGAGGGACCGGGGAGCTGTTTTTT. The V and J genes are TRBV6-1 and TRBJ2-2, with a weak D call TRBD2 (6 bases). Germline CDR1 and CDR2: MNHNS and SASEGT. Trimming removed 3 bases at V and 5 bases at J, with 13 bases between. The CDR3 sequence is 15 residues long.

The rearrangement uses TRBV6-2 or TRBV6-3 and TRBJ2-5; the match to TRBD2 covers 7 bases. With V trimmed by 4 bases and J by 5 bases, 13 bases remained unmatched. The CDR3 has 16 residues. Germline loops: CDR1 MNHEY, CDR2 SVGEGT. DNA of the CDR3: TGTGCCAGCAGTTCCTTACTCGCGGGAGACCGGGAGACCCAGTACTTC. Its translation: CASSSLLAGDRETQYF.

CDR3 residues: CASSQPLSGKSYEQYF. CDR3 coding DNA: TGTGCCAGCAGCCAACCCCTATCGGGGAAATCCTACGAGCAGTACTTC. The chain links TRBV7-9 to TRBJ2-7, with D maybe TRBD2 (5 bases). The CDR3 spans 16 residues. Between the trimmed V and J ends, which lost 5 bases and 1 base, there was a span of 18 bases. Per the germline V gene, CDR1 is SEHNR and CDR2 is FQNEAQ (reference sequence).

In DNA, the CDR3 is TGTGCCAGTAACTCGGGACTCCATACCGGGGAGCTGTTTTTT. Translated: CASNSGLHTGELFF. This sequence joins TRBV19 and TRBJ2-2, with a weak D call TRBD2 (6 bases). The germline V and J ends were trimmed by 7 bases and 5 bases, with 14 bases remaining between them. The CDR3 spans 14 residues. The germline CDR1 and CDR2 sequences are LNHDA and SQIVND (reference sequence).

This clone appeared a single time. J is TRBJ2-1 and V is TRBV7-3, with 8 bases aligning to TRBD2. CDR3 length: 12 amino acids. Germline CDR1 and CDR2: SGHTA and FQGTGA. Unmatched junction bases numbered 5, after V lost 6 bases and J lost 10 bases. In DNA, the CDR3 is TGTGCCAGCAGTAACACGGGAGGGGAGCAGTTCTTC. This translates into CASSNTGGEQFF.

The chain has TRBV4-1 and TRBJ1-1; weak D call: TRBD1 (6 bases). Trimming removed 1 base from V and 1 base from J, with 16 bases in between. Germline V lookup: CDR1 MGHRA, CDR2 YSYEKL. There are 17 residues in the CDR3. As DNA, the CDR3 is TGCGCCAGCAGCCAAGCGACTGCCGGGACATCGAACACTGAAGCTTTCTTT. Translated, it gives CASSQATAGTSNTEAFF.

This chain connects TRBV27 to TRBJ1-1; D remains unclear. V was cut by 7 bases and J by 5 bases, with 17 bases left in between. The CDR3 has 14 residues. CDR1 and CDR2 from the germline V gene are MNHEY and SMNVEV (reference sequence). CDR3 sequence reads: CASIRLRGSTEAFF. Here the CDR3 DNA reads TGTGCCAGCATTCGACTTCGAGGATCGACTGAAGCTTTCTTT.

V is TRBV11-2 and J is TRBJ2-1; maybe TRBD1 (5 bases). CDR1 is SGHAT, CDR2 FQNNGV, per germline. The CDR3 is 14 residues long. V shed 5 bases and J shed 4 bases, with 12 bases lying between them. Here the CDR3 reads CASSRQYLYNEQFF. CDR3 coding DNA: TGTGCCAGCAGCCGACAGTATCTTTACAATGAGCAGTTCTTC.

The V gene is TRBV28, the J gene TRBJ2-7; 8 nucleotides align to TRBD1. The CDR3 has 15 residues. Looked up from germline, CDR1 is MDHEN and CDR2 is SYDVKM. The V and J ends lost 5 bases and 0 bases, in that order; junction bases with no gene match: 6. The CDR3 sequence is CASSPGQGASYEQYF. The CDR3 coding sequence is TGTGCCAGCAGTCCTGGACAGGGAGCCTCCTACGAGCAGTACTTC.

V usage is TRBV5-6 and J usage is TRBJ1-2; 9 positions match TRBD1. V lost 0 bases, J lost 4 bases, and 10 bases stayed unmatched. CDR1 and CDR2 from the germline V gene are SGHDT and YYEEEE. The CDR3 runs 17 residues. The CDR3 loop reads CASSLAAGQGAGYGYTF. The CDR3 coding sequence is TGTGCCAGCAGCTTGGCCGCGGGACAGGGTGCTGGCTATGGCTACACCTTC.

The chain employs TRBV11-2 and TRBJ2-1; D remains ambiguous. V was pared by 3 bases and J by 6 bases, with 6 bases between. The CDR3 length is 12 residues. The germline V gene has CDR1 SGHAT and CDR2 FQNNGV. The CDR3 sequence: CASSFSSNEQFF. In DNA form, the CDR3 reads TGTGCCAGCAGCTTTTCTAGCAATGAGCAGTTCTTC.

The rearrangement uses TRBV6-5 and TRBJ2-7, with D perhaps matching TRBD1 (5 bases). V shed 2 bases and J shed 2 bases, with 7 bases lying between them. Germline CDR1 is MNHEY and CDR2 is SVGAGI. The CDR3 contains 13 residues. The CDR3 DNA is TGTGCCAGCAGTTACAGGGGCCCCTACGAGCAGTACTTC. Residues: CASSYRGPYEQYF.

This chain uses TRBV9 with TRBJ2-2; TRBD1 matches 9 bases. The CDR3 length is 15 residues. Germline-derived CDR1 and CDR2 are SGDLS and YYNGEE. The V segment lost 3 bases and the J segment 5 bases; nucleotides outside the gene matches: 5. The CDR3 sequence is CASSAGQGITGELFF. The CDR3 region has the DNA TGTGCCAGCAGCGCGGGACAGGGAATAACCGGGGAGCTGTTTTTT.

CDR3 region: CASSLSPTSGGPDTQYF. The CDR3 nucleotides are TGTGCCAGCAGCTTAAGCCCGACTAGCGGGGGGCCAGATACGCAGTATTTT. The gene calls are TRBV7-3 and TRBJ2-3; TRBD2 matches at 13 bases. V shed 1 base and J 4 bases; nucleotides not matched to a gene: 5. Germline CDR1 is SGHTA and CDR2 is FQGTGA. The CDR3 runs to 17 residues.

This chain connects TRBV25-1 to TRBJ2-2; D ambiguous. V lost 2 bases and J 1 base, leaving 5 bases between the germline ends. The CDR3 length is 14 residues. CDR1 and CDR2 (germline): MGHDK, SYGVNS. CDR3 coding DNA: TGTGCCAGCAGTGAACTAGGGAACACCGGGGAGCTGTTTTTT. It encodes CASSELGNTGELFF. The full variable domain, with the rest looked up from reference TRBV25-1 and TRBJ2-2, is EADIYQTPRYLVIGTGKKITLECSQTMGHDKMYWYQQDPGMELHLIHYSYGVNSTEKGDLSSESTVSRIRTEHFPLTLESARPSHTSQYLCASSELGNTGELFFGEGSRLTVL.

The chain has TRBV2 and TRBJ2-3; no definite D call. The CDR3 runs 14 residues. Germline V lookup: CDR1 SNHLY, CDR2 FYNNEI. V lost 5 bases and J 1 base, leaving 10 bases between the germline ends. As DNA, the CDR3 is TGTGCCAGCAGTCAAGGCGGAGGCACAGATACGCAGTATTTT. Protein product: CASSQGGGTDTQYF.

The rearrangement joins TRBV15 to TRBJ2-7; TRBD1 matches 8 bases. V shed 5 bases, J shed 6 bases, and the junction held 9 bases outside the gene matches. Germline-derived CDR1 and CDR2 are LNHNV and YYDKDF (reference sequence). The CDR3 contains 14 residues. The CDR3 nucleotides are TGTGCCACCAGCTCCTGGACAGGGTTGACCGAGCAGTACTTC. The encoded protein is CATSSWTGLTEQYF.

This clone was counted a single time. CDR3 in amino acids: CASSQQGASTGELFF. CDR3 nucleotides: TGTGCCAGCAGCCAACAGGGGGCTTCTACCGGGGAGCTGTTTTTT. The chain is built from TRBV13 and TRBJ2-2, with TRBD1 matching over 9 bases. Germline V gene data show CDR1 as PRHDT and CDR2 as FYEKMQ (reference sequence). Unmatched junction bases numbered 6, after V lost 5 bases and J lost 5 bases. The CDR3 spans 15 residues.

The J gene is TRBJ1-1, the V gene TRBV6-5, with unresolved D. Germline CDR1 is MNHEY and CDR2 is SVGAGI. The CDR3 contains 15 residues. The germline V and J ends were trimmed by 2 bases and 0 bases, with 10 bases remaining between them. Here the CDR3 reads CASSYREPVNTEAFF. The CDR3 coding sequence is TGTGCCAGCAGTTACAGGGAGCCAGTGAACACTGAAGCTTTCTTT.

The chain uses TRBV7-2 and TRBJ2-1, with D perhaps TRBD1 (6 bases). This CDR3 has 16 residues. CDR1 and CDR2 (germline): SGHTA, FQGNSA. V lost 3 bases and J lost 4, with 16 bases in between. In DNA form, the CDR3 reads TGTGCCAGCAGCTTCCGACCTGGACAGAAGTACAATGAGCAGTTCTTC. This translates into CASSFRPGQKYNEQFF.